Shown below are 29 T cell receptor beta chains from a single sample sequenced in a study of blood T cells in healthy people across ages. Using a J-beta primer mix together with a sample-barcoded 5' primer, a second PCR was run for about 6 to 12 cycles. MiXCR was run by TCRdb on the 5' RACE reads, yielding one entry per CDR3 protein. Of around 990,000 distinct CDR3 sequences listed, 20% to 25% are singletons. The same sample was also studied in work on T cells of mothers and their children.

Sequenced material: blood. Source of these receptors: a girl under 10 years old in good health.

In its sample, this clonotype was seen a few times. V and J are TRBV7-9 and TRBJ1-2; TRBD1 might be the D (5 bases). Germline CDR1 and CDR2: SEHNR and FQNEAQ (reference sequence). The CDR3 consists of 15 residues. V shed 3 bases and J shed 0 bases, with 11 bases lying between them. CDR3 region: CASSLAGGANYGYTF. The CDR3 bases are TGTGCCAGCAGCTTGGCCGGGGGAGCTAACTATGGCTACACCTTC.

J is TRBJ2-2 and V is TRBV7-6; 8 bases match TRBD2. V shed 7 bases, J shed 1 base, and the junction held 5 bases outside the gene matches. The length of the CDR3 is 15 residues. The germline CDR1 and CDR2 sequences are SGHVS and FNYEAQ. CDR3 in amino acids: CASKGLGGNTGELFF. The CDR3, as DNA: TGTGCCAGCAAGGGACTAGGGGGGAACACCGGGGAGCTGTTTTTT.

This clonotype was seen a handful of times. This chain joins TRBV29-1 and TRBJ2-1, with TRBD1 matching 7 bases. Per the germline V gene, CDR1 is SQVTM and CDR2 is ANQGSEA. J gave up 8 bases and V 4 bases, and 5 bases lay outside the gene matches. This CDR3 contains 12 residues. The DNA for the CDR3 is TGCAGCGTTGTTAACAGGGGCGATGAGCAGTTCTTC. It specifies CSVVNRGDEQFF.

The chain joins TRBV12-3 or TRBV12-4 to TRBJ1-5; D unclear. The CDR3 is 16 amino acids. The V end was cut by 7 bases, the J end by 1 base, with 17 bases between. The CDR3 reads CASTPHTPRSNQPQHF. As DNA, the CDR3 is TGTGCCAGCACCCCCCATACCCCAAGGAGCAATCAGCCCCAGCATTTT.

The V call is TRBV28, the J call TRBJ2-6; D remains unclear. The length of the CDR3 is 15 residues. Germline assignment: CDR1 MDHEN and CDR2 SYDVKM. V was shortened by 3 bases and J by 1 base, with 7 bases between the two germline ends. The CDR3: CASSFRPSGANVLTF. The CDR3 nucleotides read TGTGCCAGCAGTTTCCGTCCGTCTGGGGCCAACGTCCTGACTTTC.

This chain uses TRBV7-3 with TRBJ2-5; TRBD2 matches 8 bases. TRBJ2-7 explains the end of the DNA better; the J call may be wrong. The germline V gene encodes CDR1 SGHTA and CDR2 FQGTGA. The CDR3 is 15 amino acids. For the CDR3, the DNA is TGTGCCAGCAGCGCGTACGGATCCGGGAGGGACGAGCAGTACTTC. Protein: CASSAYGSGRDEQYF.

This sequence joins TRBV5-6 and TRBJ2-7; maybe TRBD2 (6 bases). The V gene lost 1 base and the J gene lost 2 bases, with 10 bases spanning the gap. Germline assignment: CDR1 SGHDT and CDR2 YYEEEE. The CDR3 consists of 14 residues. The CDR3 DNA is TGTGCCAGCAGCTTGCGTCGGACTACCTACGAGCAGTACTTC. Residues: CASSLRRTTYEQYF.

V is TRBV7-8 and J is TRBJ2-3; 8 nucleotides align to TRBD2. The CDR3 spans 15 residues. Germline assignment: CDR1 SGHVS and CDR2 FQNEAQ. V was pared by 6 bases and J by 6 bases, with 11 bases of the junction left unmatched. CDR3 region: CASSFPGLDSDTQYF. In DNA form, the CDR3 reads TGTGCCAGCAGTTTTCCGGGACTAGATTCGGATACGCAGTATTTT.

This clonotype was detected only a few times. This rearrangement joins TRBV29-1 to TRBJ2-5, with 10 nucleotides matching TRBD1. V shed 5 bases and J 0 bases; nucleotides not matched to a gene: 6. This CDR3 region has 15 residues. Per germline, CDR1 SQVTM and CDR2 ANQGSEA. For the CDR3, the DNA is TGCAGCGTTTTAGGGGGGACAGGGGACCAAGAGACCCAGTACTTC. Translating gives CSVLGGTGDQETQYF. The full variable domain, rest sourced from reference TRBV29-1 and TRBJ2-5, is SAVISQKPSRDICQRGTSLTIQCQVDSQVTMMFWYRQQPGQSLTLIATANQGSEATYESGFVIDKFPISRPNLTFSTLTVSNMSPEDSSIYLCSVLGGTGDQETQYFGPGTRLLVL.

The gene calls are TRBV21-1 and TRBJ1-2. TRBV21-1 is tagged as a pseudogene. The CDR3 contains 10 residues. In nucleotides, the CDR3 is TGTGCCACACGACCCCATGGCTACACCTTC. Its translation: CATRPHGYTF.

Turning to this clonotype: The junction departs from the called germline gene at one end, perhaps through a read error. The gene calls are TRBV20-1 and TRBJ2-7; TRBD2 matches at 10 bases. There are 14 residues in the CDR3. CDR1 is DFQATT, CDR2 SNEGSKA, per germline (reference sequence). The DNA of the CDR3 is TGCAGTGCTAGTCGACTAGCGGGCATCAACGAGCAGTGCTTC. Its translation is CSASRLAGINEQCF.

This clonotype was observed a few times. This rearrangement joins TRBV4-3 to TRBJ1-2; the D is unclear. Germline V gene data show CDR1 as LGHNA and CDR2 as YSLEER. The CDR3 length is 14 residues. V was pared by 0 bases and J by 3 bases, with 8 bases between. CDR3 residues: CASSQDQAYYGYTF. CDR3 DNA: TGCGCCAGCAGCCAAGATCAAGCATACTATGGCTACACCTTC.

This clonotype showed up just a few times. The gene calls are TRBV3-1 and TRBJ2-1, with TRBD2 matching 8 bases. The CDR3 consists of 21 residues. The V gene's germline CDR1 is LGHDT and CDR2 YNNKEL (reference sequence). J lost 0 bases, V lost 4 bases, and 20 bases had no gene match. CDR3 sequence (DNA): TGTGCCAGCAGCCGGGCCCCGGGACTAGGGGGGGGGAAGAGCTCCTACAATGAGCAGTTCTTC. Amino acid sequence: CASSRAPGLGGGKSSYNEQFF.

The chain has TRBV4-1 and TRBJ2-5; 15 positions match TRBD2. V lost 0 bases, J lost 2 bases, and 7 bases stayed unmatched. The CDR3 has 19 residues. Germline V lookup: CDR1 MGHRA, CDR2 YSYEKL. Here the CDR3 reads CASSQDRTSGRVLQETQYF. The DNA for the CDR3 is TGCGCCAGCAGCCAAGATCGGACTAGCGGGAGGGTCCTACAAGAGACCCAGTACTTC.

The rearrangement uses TRBV6-1 and TRBJ2-1; the match to TRBD2 covers 10 bases. Germline-derived CDR1 and CDR2 are MNHNS and SASEGT. V was pared by 3 bases and J by 3 bases, with 8 bases of the junction left unmatched. The CDR3 has 17 amino acids. CDR3 DNA: TGTGCCAGCAGTGACCGCTGGACTAGCGGATTCTACAATGAGCAGTTCTTC. This codes for CASSDRWTSGFYNEQFF.

The V and J genes are TRBV3-1 and TRBJ1-2, with 7 bases that match TRBD1. CDR1 is LGHDT and CDR2 is YNNKEL in the germline V gene (reference sequence). J lost 3 bases, V lost 0 bases, and 10 bases had no gene match. The CDR3 is made up of 17 amino acids. CDR3 nucleotide sequence: TGTGCCAGCAGCCAAGATACCAGACAGGGACCTCACTATGGCTACACCTTC. Translation: CASSQDTRQGPHYGYTF.

Concerning this clonotype itself: A read error may account for a junction end that differs from germline. The chain employs TRBV15 and TRBJ2-4; possible D gene TRBD2, 5 bases. This CDR3 comprises 13 residues. Germline lookup yields CDR1 LNHNV and CDR2 YYDKDF (reference sequence). The CDR3 nucleotides read TGTGCCACCAGCAATCTAGCCAAAAACGTTCAGTACTTC. Protein sequence: CATSNLAKNVQYF. The variable domain in full, with the rest retrieved from reference TRBV15 and TRBJ2-4, is DAMVIQNPRYQVTQFGKPVTLSCSQTLNHNVMYWYQQKSSQAPKLLFHYYDKDFNNEADTPDNFQSRRPNTSFCFLDIRSPGLGDTAMYLCATSNLAKNVQYFGAGTRLSVL.

V and J are TRBV4-2 and TRBJ2-1, with 9 bases matching TRBD2. The ends lost 5 bases at V and 3 bases at J; junction bases unmatched: 8. Germline CDR1 and CDR2: LGHNA and YNFKEQ. CDR3 size: 16 residues. CDR3 in amino acids: CASSTQRGADYNEQFF. CDR3 nucleotide sequence: TGTGCCAGCAGCACTCAGCGGGGGGCCGACTACAATGAGCAGTTCTTC.

The table lists this clonotype with a few counts. This chain links TRBV6-5 with TRBJ2-5, with 13 positions matching TRBD2. TRBJ2-1 explains the end of the DNA better; the J call may be wrong. Germline assignment: CDR1 MNHEY and CDR2 SVGAGI. CDR3 length equals 17 residues. CDR3 protein: CASSYFRTSGSFNEQFF. The CDR3 DNA follows: TGTGCCAGCAGTTACTTCCGGACTAGCGGGAGTTTCAATGAGCAGTTCTTC.

The table lists this clonotype with many counts. V and J are TRBV6-5 and TRBJ1-6; TRBD1 matches 9 bases. V dropped 5 bases and J dropped 6; count of bases not matched to a gene: 2. From germline, CDR1 is MNHEY and CDR2 SVGAGI. This CDR3 region has 14 residues. The CDR3 DNA reads as TGTGCCAGCAGTACGGGACAGGGTAATTCACCCCTCCACTTT. It specifies CASSTGQGNSPLHF.

J is TRBJ2-2 and V is TRBV27; D may be TRBD1 (6 bases). Per germline, CDR1 MNHEY and CDR2 SMNVEV (reference sequence). The CDR3 consists of 14 residues. V was cut by 1 base and J by 6 bases, with 9 bases left in between. The CDR3 nucleotides are TGTGCCAGCAGTTTATTCGGACAGCCCGGGGAGCTGTTTTTT. As protein: CASSLFGQPGELFF.

This clonotype has just a few counts. This rearrangement joins TRBV20-1 to TRBJ2-1, with 10 positions matching TRBD2. The V segment lost 0 bases and the J segment 6 bases; nucleotides outside the gene matches: 5. This CDR3 has 15 residues. The germline CDR1 and CDR2 sequences are DFQATT and SNEGSKA (reference sequence). The CDR3 DNA is TGCAGTGCTAGAGAGGCTAGCGGGGGTGTCAATGAGCAGTTCTTC. Amino acids: CSAREASGGVNEQFF.

This clonotype was seen at least ten times. An end of the junction does not agree with germline; a read error may underlie this. V usage is TRBV5-1 and J usage is TRBJ1-2; possible D gene TRBD1, 6 bases. Germline CDR1 SGHRS, CDR2 YFSETQ. The CDR3 has 13 amino acids. CDR3 protein: CASSFQGNYGYTF. CDR3 DNA: TGTGCCAGCAGCTTTCAGGGGAACTATGGCTACACCTTC.

In this sample, this clonotype turned up a few times. V usage is TRBV20-1 and J usage is TRBJ1-4; maybe TRBD1 (6 bases). There are 13 residues in the CDR3. The germline gives CDR1 DFQATT, CDR2 SNEGSKA (reference sequence). V lost 1 base, J lost 6 bases, and 9 bases lay in between. The CDR3 nucleotides are TGCAGTGCTAGAGTGCCAGGGGATGAAAAACTGTTTTTT. Its protein product is CSARVPGDEKLFF.

The chain carries TRBV6-2 or TRBV6-3 and TRBJ1-1; D unclear. The CDR3 spans 13 residues. The ends were cut back, 5 bases at V and 4 bases at J, with 11 bases in the middle. CDR1 is MNHEY and CDR2 is SVGEGT in the germline V gene. CDR3 coding DNA: TGTGCCAGCAGTGCGAGAGTTGTCACTGAAGCTTTCTTT. This encodes CASSARVVTEAFF.

There are a few counts of this clonotype. CDR3 protein: CASTGREIVVEGYTF. The CDR3 DNA reads as TGTGCCAGCACCGGTCGGGAAATAGTCGTAGAAGGCTACACCTTC. The chain combines TRBV7-9 with TRBJ1-2, with D hard to call. V was clipped by 7 bases and J by 8 bases, with 23 bases between them. CDR1 is SEHNR and CDR2 is FQNEAQ in the germline V gene (reference sequence). This CDR3 comprises 15 residues.

J is TRBJ2-7 and V is TRBV5-5, with 8 bases fitting TRBD1. J was trimmed by 7 bases and V by 7 bases; bases with no gene match: 10. The CDR3 is made up of 13 amino acids. Germline lookup yields CDR1 SGHKS and CDR2 YYEKEE (reference sequence). The CDR3 region has the DNA TGTGCCAGCCAGACAGGGGCCGCGGGTGAGCAGTACTTC. Translation gives CASQTGAAGEQYF.

The gene calls are TRBV9 and TRBJ1-2; D is unresolved. From germline, CDR1 is SGDLS and CDR2 YYNGEE. The CDR3 spans 13 residues. Between the trimmed V and J ends, which lost 4 bases and 0 bases, there was a span of 7 bases. The CDR3 nucleotides are TGTGCCAGCAGCCCCTCCGCTAACTATGGCTACACCTTC. Translation: CASSPSANYGYTF.

J is TRBJ1-2 and V is TRBV29-1; maybe TRBD1 (5 bases). The germline gives CDR1 SQVTM, CDR2 ANQGSEA. The CDR3 is 13 residues long. V was trimmed by 2 bases and J by 4 bases, leaving 11 bases between them. In nucleotides, the CDR3 is TGCAGCGTTGAATTGGAAAGGGGCTATGGCTACACCTTC. As protein: CSVELERGYGYTF.